Each of the 11 T cell receptor beta chains below was sequenced from the same sample in a study of T cell responses to AZD1222 COVID-19 vaccine. This table comes from immunoSEQ multiplex PCR, and its TCRdb copy is limited to in-frame clones, with some not included. The profile covers about 99,000 clones, with approximately 89% appearing a single time and about 20% taken by the ten largest. Sequences were derived from peripheral blood, sampled on day 0 of AZD1222 vaccination. The receptors stem from an adult in good health.

The rearrangement uses TRBV5-1 and TRBJ2-5; TRBD1 might be the D (6 bases). The germline V gene encodes CDR1 SGHRS and CDR2 YFSETQ. V lost 4 bases, J lost 2 bases, and 12 bases lay in between. This CDR3 contains 14 residues. The DNA for the CDR3 is TGCGCCAGCAGCATACAGGGTAGGCAAGAGACCCAGTACTTC. It specifies CASSIQGRQETQYF.

The rearrangement uses TRBV7-9 and TRBJ2-2; the D call may be TRBD1 or TRBD2 (5 bases each). The CDR3 sequence is 15 residues long. The V end was cut by 1 base, the J end by 1 base, with 7 bases between. Germline CDR1 is SEHNR and CDR2 is FQNEAQ (reference sequence). For the CDR3, the DNA is TGTGCCAGCAGCTTAGGAGGGGTGAACACCGGGGAGCTGTTTTTT. Encoded protein: CASSLGGVNTGELFF.

The genes are TRBV7-9 and TRBJ2-1; 7 bases are shared with TRBD1. The CDR3 spans 14 residues. V dropped 5 bases and J dropped 7; count of bases not matched to a gene: 8. Germline V gene sequence: CDR1 SEHNR, CDR2 FQNEAQ (reference sequence). The CDR3: CASSIRTGDNEQFF. The DNA for the CDR3 is TGTGCCAGCAGCATCCGGACAGGCGATAATGAGCAGTTCTTC.

The rearrangement uses TRBV21-1 and TRBJ2-5; the tabulated D call, TRBD2, remains unverified against the DNA. TRBV21-1 is a known pseudogene. CDR3 length: 20 amino acids. Here the CDR3 DNA reads TGTGCCAGCAGCAAAACCCCGACCCCTCGGAAGCGGGAGGGCCAAGAGACCCAGTACTTC. This sequence encodes CASSKTPTPRKREGQETQYF.

CDR3 in DNA: TGTGCCAGCAGAACAGGGACTCGGGCGCCCCTGTTTTTT. This encodes CASRTGTRAPLFF. The chain recombines TRBV6-5 with TRBJ1-4; TRBD1 might be the D (6 bases). The ends were cut back, 6 bases at V and 14 bases at J, with 19 bases in the middle. The CDR3 is made up of 13 amino acids. CDR1 MNHEY and CDR2 SVGAGI come from the germline V gene.

The rearrangement joins TRBV25-1 to TRBJ1-2; 12 nucleotides match TRBD1. Germline-derived CDR1 and CDR2 are MGHDK and SYGVNS. V trimming: 5 bases; J trimming: 6 bases; junction bases outside the gene matches: 4. This CDR3 has 14 residues. The chain's CDR3 is CASSQGQGADGYTF. The CDR3 region has the DNA TGTGCCAGCAGTCAGGGACAGGGGGCCGATGGCTACACCTTC.

This clone was seen only once. Its ends do not fully match the called genes, so a read error is possible. CDR3 residues: CTSTVAGELFF. CDR3 DNA sequence: TGTACCAGCACTGTGGCCGGGGAGCTGTTTTTT. This chain connects TRBV12-3 or TRBV12-4 to TRBJ2-2; D is uncertain. This CDR3 has 11 residues.

J is TRBJ1-5 and V is TRBV24-1; 7 nucleotides agree with TRBD1. Germline values: CDR1 KGHDR, CDR2 SFDVKD. The CDR3 extends over 12 amino acids. The junction had 9 bases not matched to a gene; V was cut back by 5 bases and J by 15 bases. CDR3 DNA: TGTGCCACCAGTGTTACAGGGGCCGCTTTGCATTTT. It translates to CATSVTGAALHF.

This clone was observed a handful of times. V and J are TRBV4-1 and TRBJ2-3, with TRBD2 matching 9 bases. Germline trimming cut 2 bases from V and 4 bases from J; bases unmatched to any gene: 7. This CDR3 has 16 amino acids. Germline V gene data show CDR1 as MGHRA and CDR2 as YSYEKL. The CDR3 here is CASSQILAGTSDTQYF. In DNA form, the CDR3 reads TGCGCCAGCAGCCAAATCCTAGCGGGGACTTCAGATACGCAGTATTTT.

The chain couples TRBV7-2 to TRBJ1-5; weak D call: TRBD1 (5 bases). The CDR3 loop spans 16 amino acids. With 5 bases removed from V and 0 bases from J, the gap between germline ends came to 14 bases. Looked up from germline, CDR1 is SGHTA and CDR2 is FQGNSA. The CDR3 region is CASSNGTGRSNQPQHF. The CDR3 nucleotides are TGTGCCAGCAGCAACGGAACAGGTCGTAGCAATCAGCCCCAGCATTTT.

J is TRBJ1-1 and V is TRBV7-9, with D hard to call. Trimming removed 2 bases from V and 11 bases from J, with 15 bases in between. This CDR3 region has 13 residues. Germline-derived CDR1 and CDR2 are SEHNR and FQNEAQ (reference sequence). The DNA of the CDR3 is TGTGCCAGCAGCTTACAGGACCGCCAGAGGGCTTTCTTT. Translating it yields CASSLQDRQRAFF.